This TCR beta chain is from a study of Graves' ophthalmopathy and Graves' hyperthyroidism listed by TCRdb under 2018. Concerning the study at large: Peripheral blood was collected at initial diagnosis, before any treatment. TCR beta repertoire signatures were used to distinguish Graves' ophthalmopathy from Graves' hyperthyroidism and to predict progression to ophthalmopathy. In total, approximately 130 blood samples were TCR-sequenced: around 42 ophthalmopathy, over 70 hyperthyroidism and some 17 hyperthyroidism-to-ophthalmopathy patients. A discovery set of 100 patients (43 ophthalmopathy, 60 or so stable hyperthyroidism) was enrolled to explore V-J signatures distinguishing ophthalmopathy from hyperthyroidism. An independent validation cohort comprised 18 hyperthyroidism patients and over 15 patients who later progressed from hyperthyroidism to ophthalmopathy. In roughly 6 hyperthyroidism patients, T-cell repertoires of thyroid tissue and blood were compared. Following sample collection, hyperthyroidism patients were given methimazole at a starting dose of 30 mg daily, and ophthalmopathy patients were given high-dose intravenous methylprednisolone. The roughly 100 discovery patients were divided at random into training and test sets in a 7:3 ratio. Paper-wide results and their limitations: Among expanded thyroid clonotypes with frequency above 0.001, most also showed up in blood, which suggests that blood repertoires may reflect the thyroid immune response. The 13-signature model separated ophthalmopathy from stable hyperthyroidism with 85% to 90% sensitivity and roughly 84% specificity in cross-validation, and 80%/75% in the test set. No statistical method was used to predetermine the sample size, and group allocation was not hidden from the investigators. In validation, the model predicted ophthalmopathy progression with less than 71% sensitivity and 72% to 80% specificity; some 13 predicted patients were CT-confirmed with GO in a median of about 7.1 months.

In the case of this clonotype: The clone's antigen remains unknown. No clone much larger than this one lies a single base away; base qualities are absent.

For repertoire sequencing, TCR beta CDR3 regions were amplified from RNA transcripts. A first-round RT-PCR used HTBI primers with the Qiagen OneStep RT-PCR kit, followed by a second-round multiplex PCR, size selection and purification. Libraries were sequenced on an Illumina HiSeq2000 using paired-end 100 bp reads. In the original analysis: Reads were processed with SOAPnuke, discarding reads with adapters, uncalled bases, mean Phred below 15, or no exact constant-primer or identifier match. High-quality paired reads were merged with COPE v1.2.5. Each unique nucleotide sequence was treated as a clonotype, and MiTCR v1.1 was used to align the clonotypes to the IMGT TRB V, D and J references. The analysis was limited to V-J combinations with a frequency above 0.0001, which together covered over 98% of repertoires. A TCR clonal expansion and chaos score per V-J combination was defined as the ratio of F50 clonal expansion to chaos observed in the TCRdist matrix. Features were reduced by Welch's t-statistics and random forest to approximately 12 V-J combinations, which fed a naive Bayes classifier. Thyroid-blood repertoire similarity was quantified with the Morisita-Horn index. TCRdb applied fastp at Q25 and MiXCR to the public reads, then kept only in-frame beta chains. Each entry merges the rows of one CDR3 protein and shows their most common DNA and genes. The V and J calls reflect TCRdb's pipeline rather than the authors' work. Recorded for this sample are about 420,000 distinct CDR3 sequences; around 20% of them occurred a single time. The top ten hold under 3.5% of the sample.

At the junction V is shortened by 2 bases and J by 10 bases, with 21 bases in between. The germline V gene yields MNHEY for CDR1 and SVGAGI for CDR2. The CDR3 has 17 amino acids, counting the end cysteine and phenylalanine. CDR3 DNA only is kept here, 51 bases in frame from base 1. A patient counted as having stable hyperthyroidism if there was no progression to ophthalmopathy within 18 months of follow-up. The hyperthyroidism patients were 18 to 65 years old and newly diagnosed, with a disease duration of less than 2 months. Anyone with other autoimmune diseases, uncontrolled infections, pregnancy or lactation was excluded from the study. Clinical symptoms, serum thyroxine, TRAb, thyroid ultrasound and orbital computed tomography formed the basis of the diagnosis. Using Ficoll-Paque density gradient centrifugation, PBMCs were isolated from 9.5 to 10 ml of fresh peripheral blood. Total RNA was extracted using Trizol reagent, and RNA quality was checked on an Agilent 2100 Bioanalyzer.

The sequencing sample was made of peripheral blood. The receptor was isolated from a woman aged 18-30 years with stable Graves' hyperthyroidism. Donor details come from another sample of the same person, matched by shared clones. The sequence joins TRBV6-5 to TRBJ1-6; possibly the D gene is TRBD1, per 5 matching bases. The CDR3 loop reads CASSYSPLGRGWSPLHF. The DNA sequence is TGTGCCAGCAGTTACAGCCCCCTAGGGAGGGGATGGTCACCCCTCCACTTT.